This T cell receptor beta chain was profiled in a study of cytomegalovirus exposure and HLA in healthy donors. This clone was counted only a few times. Its antigen is currently unknown. The CDR3 extends over 12 amino acids. The germline V and J ends were trimmed by 7 bases and 5 bases, with 11 bases remaining between them. Germline CDR1 is MNHNS and CDR2 is SASEGT. Study-wide results and caveats: Follow-up analysis seemed to connect common viral pathogens with several of the most significant clusters identified.

Vbeta (60) and Jbeta (13) primers were used in the PCR. Repertoires were generated with immunoSEQ multiplex PCR, while TCRdb's copy carries only in-frame clones and drops some. This sample yields approximately 190,000 clones, of which 60% to 80% are seen a single time; 2% to 2.5% belongs to the top ten. Healthy individuals who donated bone marrow served as the donors. The genes are TRBV6-1 and TRBJ1-2; TRBD1 is a possible D gene (5 bases). The clonotype was recovered from a woman aged 30 to 39 in good health and CMV-seropositive. The sequencing sample was made of PBMCs. The CDR3 DNA is TGTGCCAGCAATTGGCAGGGTTATGGCTACACCTTC. Translation gives CASNWQGYGYTF.